A single TCR beta chain is shown here with its context. Clones were sequenced by immunoSEQ multiplex PCR, and TCRdb holds only the in-frame ones, with some missing. The data contain 100,000 to 150,000 clones, 80% to 95% of them seen just once; the ten biggest clones take up around 8.1%. Germline trimming cut 1 base from V and 1 base from J; bases unmatched to any gene: 2. Germline CDR1 SEHNR, CDR2 FQNEAQ (reference sequence). The CDR3 covers 15 residues. The source of the sample is a study of control samples from healthy donors and cancer patients. This sequence originates from a man between 18 and 29 years old in good health. The specimen was blood. The chain couples TRBV7-9 to TRBJ1-2; the match to TRBD1 covers 8 bases. In DNA, the CDR3 is TGTGCCAGCAGCTTAGACAGGGGGAGTAACTATGGCTACACCTTC. Translated, it gives CASSLDRGSNYGYTF. Filled out from reference TRBV7-9 and TRBJ1-2, the complete variable domain reads DTGVSQNPRHKITKRGQNVTFRCDPISEHNRLYWYRQTLGQGPEFLTYFQNEAQLEKSRLLSDRFSAERPKGSFSTLEIQRTEQGDSAMYLCASSLDRGSNYGYTFGSGTRLTVV.